One sample yielded the 9 T cell receptor beta chains listed below, sequenced in a study of blood T cell repertoires in COVID-19. Sequencing was performed with immunoSEQ multiplex PCR; in TCRdb, only in-frame clones are kept and a portion is missing. The sample carries 200,000 to 250,000 clones, roughly 85% recorded once. Material for sequencing was peripheral blood. Receptor source: a woman older than 75 with acute or convalescent COVID-19.

The chain recombines TRBV3-1 (or the pseudogene TRBV3-2) with TRBJ1-5; D is unresolved. The CDR3 loop spans 15 amino acids. The germline V and J ends were trimmed by 3 bases and 3 bases, with 12 bases remaining between them. Germline V CDR1 and CDR2: LGHDT, YNNKEL (reference sequence). CDR3 bases: TGTGCCAGCAGCCAGCGCCGGGGTGTCAATCAGCCCCAGCATTTT. Protein: CASSQRRGVNQPQHF.

The rearrangement links TRBV5-1 to TRBJ2-7; maybe TRBD1 (7 bases). V gave up 4 bases and J gave up 0 bases, with 14 bases separating them. Germline CDR1 reads SGHRS; CDR2 reads YFSETQ. The CDR3 covers 15 residues. The CDR3 sequence: CASSRGGTDSYEQYF. The CDR3 DNA follows: TGCGCCAGCAGCCGAGGCGGGACAGACTCCTACGAGCAGTACTTC.

This chain uses TRBV5-1 with TRBJ1-4; a possible D gene is TRBD1 (5 bases). CDR1 and CDR2 (germline): SGHRS, YFSETQ. This CDR3 comprises 15 residues. V shed 0 bases and J shed 4 bases, with 10 bases lying between them. In nucleotides, the CDR3 is TGCGCCAGCAGCTTGGCAGGAGGGGATAATGAAAAACTGTTTTTT. This gives the protein CASSLAGGDNEKLFF.

This chain uses TRBV6-5 with TRBJ1-2; D is undetermined. The CDR3 contains 14 residues. Germline lookup yields CDR1 MNHEY and CDR2 SVGAGI. V lost 0 bases and J lost 5, with 10 bases in between. The CDR3 protein is CASSYSGTLYGYTF. DNA for the CDR3: TGTGCCAGCAGTTACTCGGGCACCCTTTATGGCTACACCTTC.

This chain connects TRBV6-5 to TRBJ2-7, with D possibly being TRBD1 (6 bases). CDR1 is MNHEY and CDR2 is SVGAGI in the germline V gene. V lost 6 bases and J lost 5, with 14 bases in between. The CDR3 is made up of 13 amino acids. CDR3 nucleotides: TGTGCCAGCAGCCCCGGACAGAAGGACGAGCAGTACTTC. Its protein product is CASSPGQKDEQYF.

The genes are TRBV6-1 and TRBJ2-1; D is undetermined. CDR3 length: 14 residues. The germline V gene has CDR1 MNHNS and CDR2 SASEGT. V was pared by 2 bases and J by 6 bases, with 11 bases between. The CDR3 DNA reads as TGTGCCAGCAGTGAAACAATAAGACTCAATGAGCAGTTCTTC. Translation: CASSETIRLNEQFF.

The chain employs TRBV18 and TRBJ2-7, with 9 nucleotides matching TRBD1. The length of the CDR3 is 14 residues. The J segment lost 5 bases and the V segment lost 3 bases, leaving 5 bases of the junction unmatched. CDR1 and CDR2 from the germline V gene are KGHSH and LQKENI. CDR3: CASSPRQGVNEQYF. The CDR3 nucleotides read TGTGCCAGCTCACCGCGACAGGGGGTTAACGAGCAGTACTTC.

The V call is TRBV6-4, the J call TRBJ1-2; possibly TRBD1 for D (6 bases). V lost 10 bases, J lost 1 base, and 10 bases lay in between. This CDR3 is 12 amino acids long. CDR1 and CDR2 from the germline V gene are MRHNA and SNTAGT. CDR3 in amino acids: CATRDINYGYTF. In DNA, the CDR3 is TGTGCCACCCGGGACATTAACTATGGCTACACCTTC.

The V and J genes are TRBV12-3 or TRBV12-4 and TRBJ2-3; D not resolved. The CDR3 consists of 12 residues. Trimming cost V 7 bases and J 2 bases, with 7 bases left between them. This chain's CDR3 is CASKENTDTQYF. CDR3 nucleotide sequence: TGTGCCAGCAAAGAGAACACAGATACGCAGTATTTT.